This entry describes one T cell receptor (beta chain). The antigen is undetermined. The assay was immunoSEQ multiplex PCR, and TCRdb's table has in-frame clones only and misses some. The sample yields around 1.6 million clones, approximately 98% seen once. The sample is drawn from a study of shared clonotypes between healthy human individuals. Study-wide findings and caveats: A handful of donors shared approximately 5% of their naive CD4 clonotypes. Naive subsets tended to show greater estimated richness than memory subsets. The rarefaction results pointed to incomplete sorted-subset sequencing despite large depth.

With V trimmed by 4 bases and J by 5 bases, 10 bases remained unmatched. The CDR3 is 17 amino acids. Germline V CDR1 and CDR2: MGHDK, SYGVNS. Sequencing was performed on naive CD4+ T cells sorted from blood. The subset was: CD45RA+ positively selected. The V call is TRBV25-1, the J call TRBJ2-2; 10 positions match TRBD2. This clonotype was obtained from a man under 40 in good health. The CDR3 reads CASSAYRTSGKTGELFF. In DNA form, the CDR3 reads TGTGCCAGCAGTGCCTACCGGACTAGCGGAAAAACCGGGGAGCTGTTTTTT.